The clone carrying this TCR beta chain was seen once. Some clones are missing from TCRdb's copy, which holds only in-frame ones; the method was immunoSEQ multiplex PCR. Of some 250,000 clones in the sample, roughly 88% are singletons; the top ten hold 1.5% to 2%. This entry is derived from a study of blood T cell repertoires in COVID-19. There are 14 residues in the CDR3. Per the germline V gene, CDR1 is KGHSH and CDR2 is LQKENI. Losses at the gene ends were 3 bases for V and 7 bases for J; bases not matched to a gene: 7. Sequencing was done on a sample of PBMCs or T cells enriched from blood (not recorded which). The V call is TRBV18, the J call TRBJ2-7; 9 bases agree with TRBD1. This clonotype was obtained from a woman aged 50 to 60 who had recovered from COVID-19. The CDR3: CASSPGQGLGEQYF. CDR3 DNA sequence: TGTGCCAGCTCACCGGGACAGGGCTTAGGTGAGCAGTACTTC.